The source of this T cell receptor beta chain is a study of cytomegalovirus exposure and HLA in healthy donors. 13 Jbeta primers and 60 Vbeta primers were used for the PCR. Sequenced by immunoSEQ multiplex PCR; TCRdb stores in-frame clones only, minus some. The data contain roughly 150,000 clones, 80% of them singletons. Germline CDR1 is MNHEY and CDR2 is SMNVEV (reference sequence). Between the trimmed V and J ends, which lost 3 bases and 4 bases, there was a span of 9 bases. The CDR3 consists of 13 residues. The sequenced sample was PBMCs. J is TRBJ1-2 and V is TRBV27; no clear D gene. This receptor was taken from a male donor in good health and CMV-seronegative. CDR3 in amino acids: CASSFRGIYGYTF. Written as DNA, the CDR3 is TGTGCCAGCAGTTTTCGGGGAATCTATGGCTACACCTTC.